These 2 T cell receptor beta chains share one sample of origin, sequenced in a study of T cells in Graves' hyperthyroidism and ophthalmopathy. Amplified TCR beta CDR3 regions came from RNA transcripts. First-round RT-PCR targeting the TCR CDR3 was performed with the HTBI primer set. TCRdb reanalysed the multiplex PCR reads using MiXCR and keeps one entry per CDR3 protein. Of hundreds of thousands of distinct CDR3 sequences detected, approximately 24% appear once; the ten largest clones hold over 9%. The sample comprised blood. The source of these receptors is a woman between 25 and 40 years old with Graves' ophthalmopathy.

This clonotype appeared many times. This chain links TRBV7-2 with TRBJ2-7; TRBD2 agrees at 14 bases. This CDR3 is built from 15 residues. Trimming took 1 base from V and 7 from J; bases not matched to a gene: 3. Germline assignment: CDR1 SGHTA and CDR2 FQGNSA. The CDR3 region is CASSLGLAGGMEQYF. In nucleotides, the CDR3 is TGTGCCAGCAGCTTAGGACTAGCGGGGGGGATGGAGCAGTACTTC.

The chain recombines TRBV6-1 with TRBJ2-7; no clear D. The CDR3 loop spans 14 amino acids. V was pared by 8 bases and J by 3 bases, with 17 bases between. The germline CDR1 and CDR2 sequences are MNHNS and SASEGT. The CDR3 here is CASGRREGNYEQYF. CDR3 DNA: TGTGCCAGCGGCCGAAGGGAAGGCAACTACGAGCAGTACTTC.